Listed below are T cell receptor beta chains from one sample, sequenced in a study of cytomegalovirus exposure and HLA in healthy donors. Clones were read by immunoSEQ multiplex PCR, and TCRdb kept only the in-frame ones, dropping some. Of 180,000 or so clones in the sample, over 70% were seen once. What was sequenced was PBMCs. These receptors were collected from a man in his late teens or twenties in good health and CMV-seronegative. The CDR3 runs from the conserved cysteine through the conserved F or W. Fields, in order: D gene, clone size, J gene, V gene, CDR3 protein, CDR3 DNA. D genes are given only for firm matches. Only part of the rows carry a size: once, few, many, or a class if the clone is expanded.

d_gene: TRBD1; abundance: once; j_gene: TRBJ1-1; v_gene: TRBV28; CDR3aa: CASRRDRGLSRAFF; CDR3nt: TGTGCCAGCAGACGGGACAGGGGCCTCTCGAGGGCTTTCTTT
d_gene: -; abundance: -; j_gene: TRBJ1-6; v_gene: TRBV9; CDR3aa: CASSSRTGNSPLHF; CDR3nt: TGTGCCAGCAGCTCGAGGACGGGGAATTCACCCCTCCACTTT
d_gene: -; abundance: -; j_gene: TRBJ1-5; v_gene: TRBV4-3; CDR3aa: CASSQVWWAGNMNQPQHF; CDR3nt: TGCGCCAGCAGCCAAGTGTGGTGGGCAGGTAATATGAATCAGCCCCAGCATTTT
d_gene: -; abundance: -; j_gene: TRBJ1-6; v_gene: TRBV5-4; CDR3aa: CASSLRSSNSPLHF; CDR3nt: TGTGCCAGCAGCTTGCGGTCGAGTAATTCACCCCTCCACTTT
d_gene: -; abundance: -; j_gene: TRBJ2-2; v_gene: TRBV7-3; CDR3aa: CASSPRTTLNTGELFF; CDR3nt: TGTGCCAGCAGCCCCCGGACTACCCTAAACACCGGGGAGCTGTTTTTT
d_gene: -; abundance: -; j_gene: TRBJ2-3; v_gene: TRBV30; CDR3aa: CAWSEGGGETDTQYF; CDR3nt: TGTGCCTGGAGTGAGGGCGGGGGCGAAACAGATACGCAGTATTTT
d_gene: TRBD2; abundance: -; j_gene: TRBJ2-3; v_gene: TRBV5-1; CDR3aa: CASSWTSGRDQTDTQYF; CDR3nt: TGCGCCAGCAGCTGGACTAGCGGGAGGGATCAGACAGATACGCAGTATTTT
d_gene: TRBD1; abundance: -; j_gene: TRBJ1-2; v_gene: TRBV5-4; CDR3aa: CASSLDRDRVYGYTF; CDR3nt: TGTGCCAGCAGCTTGGACCGGGACAGGGTCTATGGCTACACCTTC
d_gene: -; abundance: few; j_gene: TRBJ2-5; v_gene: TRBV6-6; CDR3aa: CASNRDRETQYF; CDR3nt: TGTGCCAGCAACAGGGACCGAGAGACCCAGTACTTC
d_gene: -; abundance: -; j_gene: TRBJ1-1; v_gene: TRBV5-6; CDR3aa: CASSRVRNNPIGAFF; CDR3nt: TGTGCCAGCAGCCGAGTGAGGAACAATCCGATAGGAGCTTTCTTT
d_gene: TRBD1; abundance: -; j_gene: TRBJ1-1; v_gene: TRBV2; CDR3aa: CASSRQGGGVEAFF; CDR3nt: TGTGCCAGCAGTCGACAGGGGGGTGGGGTTGAAGCTTTCTTT
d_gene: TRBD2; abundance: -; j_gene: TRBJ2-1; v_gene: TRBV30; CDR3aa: CAWVGGSWGRNEQFF; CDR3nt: TGTGCCTGGGTGGGGGGGTCCTGGGGTAGAAATGAGCAGTTCTTC
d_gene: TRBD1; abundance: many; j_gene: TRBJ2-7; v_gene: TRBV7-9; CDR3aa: CASSPHGDSEQYF; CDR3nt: TGTGCCAGCAGCCCGCACGGGGACAGCGAGCAGTACTTC
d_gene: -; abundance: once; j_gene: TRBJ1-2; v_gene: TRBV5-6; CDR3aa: CASTPQVATNYGYTF; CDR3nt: TGTGCCAGCACCCCTCAGGTGGCCACGAACTATGGCTACACCTTC
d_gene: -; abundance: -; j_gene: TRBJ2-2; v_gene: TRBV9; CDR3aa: CASSDLPGLSGELFF; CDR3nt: TGTGCCAGCAGCGACCTACCGGGTTTATCCGGGGAGCTGTTTTTT
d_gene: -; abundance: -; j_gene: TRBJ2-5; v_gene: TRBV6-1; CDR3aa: CASSGTGGDRETQYF; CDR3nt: TGTGCCAGCAGTGGCACCGGCGGGGATCGGGAGACCCAGTACTTC
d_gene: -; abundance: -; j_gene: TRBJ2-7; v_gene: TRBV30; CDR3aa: CAWSVLDSVPYEQYF; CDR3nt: TGTGCCTGGAGTGTGCTCGATAGCGTTCCCTACGAGCAGTACTTC
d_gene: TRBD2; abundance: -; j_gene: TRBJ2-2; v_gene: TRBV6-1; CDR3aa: CATTYEVAGAGELFF; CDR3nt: TGTGCCACCACCTATGAGGTAGCGGGGGCCGGGGAGCTGTTTTTT
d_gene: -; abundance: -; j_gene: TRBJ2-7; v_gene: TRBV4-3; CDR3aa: CASSQDRGSYEQYF; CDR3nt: TGCGCCAGCAGCCAAGATAGAGGGTCCTACGAGCAGTACTTC
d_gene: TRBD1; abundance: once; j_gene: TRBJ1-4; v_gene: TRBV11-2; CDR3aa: CASSRDRVDEKLFF; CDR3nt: TGTGCCAGCAGCAGGGACAGGGTGGATGAAAAACTGTTTTTT
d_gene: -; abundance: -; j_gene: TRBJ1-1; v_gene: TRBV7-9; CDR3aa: CSGGEAFF; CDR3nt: TGTTCCGGCGGGGAAGCTTTCTTT
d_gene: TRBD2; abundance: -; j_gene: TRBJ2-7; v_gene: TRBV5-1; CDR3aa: CASSWTSGVSYEQYF; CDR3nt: TGCGCCAGCAGCTGGACTAGCGGGGTCTCCTACGAGCAGTACTTC
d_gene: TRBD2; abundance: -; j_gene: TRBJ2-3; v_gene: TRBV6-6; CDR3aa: CASRIAGGGADTQYF; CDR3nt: TGTGCCAGCAGGATAGCGGGAGGGGGCGCAGATACGCAGTATTTT
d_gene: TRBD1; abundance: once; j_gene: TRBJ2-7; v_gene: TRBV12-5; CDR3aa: CASGSITGQGLLVVEQYF; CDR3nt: TGTGCTAGTGGTTCCATCACGGGACAGGGGCTCTTAGTCGTCGAGCAGTACTTC
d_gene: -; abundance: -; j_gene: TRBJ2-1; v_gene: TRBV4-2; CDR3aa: CASSQEGGPYNEQFF; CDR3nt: TGTGCCAGCAGCCAAGAGGGAGGTCCCTACAATGAGCAGTTCTTC
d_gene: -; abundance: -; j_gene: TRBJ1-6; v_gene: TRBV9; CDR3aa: CASSVEGQFTPLHF; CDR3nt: TGTGCCAGCAGCGTAGAGGGACAATTTACGCCCCTCCACTTT
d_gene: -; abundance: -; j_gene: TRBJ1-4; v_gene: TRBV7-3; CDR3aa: CASSSPPGEQKLFF; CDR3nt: TGTGCCAGCAGCTCCCCCCCAGGGGAGCAGAAACTGTTTTTT
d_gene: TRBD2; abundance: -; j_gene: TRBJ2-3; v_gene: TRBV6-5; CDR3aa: CASSQREGRYTQYF; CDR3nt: TGTGCCAGCAGCCAGCGGGAGGGCCGGTATACGCAGTATTTT
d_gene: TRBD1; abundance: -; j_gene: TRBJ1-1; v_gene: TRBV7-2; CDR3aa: CASSLIGTGGISTEAFF; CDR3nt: TGTGCCAGCAGCTTAATTGGGACAGGGGGCATAAGCACTGAAGCTTTCTTT
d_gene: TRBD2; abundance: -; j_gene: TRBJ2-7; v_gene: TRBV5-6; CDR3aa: CASSLRLGLAGYEQYF; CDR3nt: TGTGCCAGCAGCTTGAGGCTCGGACTAGCGGGGTACGAGCAGTACTTC
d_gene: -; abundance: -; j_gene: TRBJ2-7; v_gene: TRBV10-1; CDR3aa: CASSEWTANVNDF; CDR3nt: TGCGCCAGCAGTGAGTGGACAGCTAATGTAAACGACTTC
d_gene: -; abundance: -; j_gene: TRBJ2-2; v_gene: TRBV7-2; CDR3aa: CASNSVGLYTGELFF; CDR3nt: TGTGCCAGCAACTCAGTGGGCCTATACACCGGGGAGCTGTTTTTT
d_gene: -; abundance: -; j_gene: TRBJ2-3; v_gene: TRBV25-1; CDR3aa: CASATAGLSDTQYF; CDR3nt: TGTGCCAGCGCCACGGCGGGGCTGTCTGATACGCAGTATTTT
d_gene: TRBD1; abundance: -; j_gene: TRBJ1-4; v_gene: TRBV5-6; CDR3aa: CASSFLSTGTGGEKLFF; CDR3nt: TGTGCCAGCAGCTTCCTTTCGACCGGGACAGGGGGGGAAAAACTGTTTTTT
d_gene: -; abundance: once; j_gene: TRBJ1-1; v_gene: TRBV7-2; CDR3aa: CASSPRPRDTEAFF; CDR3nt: TGTGCCAGCAGCCCCCGACCACGGGACACTGAAGCTTTCTTT
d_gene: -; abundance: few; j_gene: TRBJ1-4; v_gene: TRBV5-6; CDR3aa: CASSANRQRTNEKLFF; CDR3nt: TGTGCCAGCAGCGCCAACCGACAGAGGACTAATGAAAAACTGTTTTTT
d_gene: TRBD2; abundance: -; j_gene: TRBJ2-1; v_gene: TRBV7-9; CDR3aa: CASRRSGTSGSNEQFF; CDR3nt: TGTGCCAGCAGACGTTCCGGGACTAGCGGGAGTAATGAGCAGTTCTTC
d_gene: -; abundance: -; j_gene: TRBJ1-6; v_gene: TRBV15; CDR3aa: CATSRDINSPLHF; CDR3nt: TGTGCCACCAGCAGAGATATCAATTCACCCCTCCACTTT
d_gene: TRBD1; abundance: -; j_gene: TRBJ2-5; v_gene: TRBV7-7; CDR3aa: CASSVTGVGETQYF; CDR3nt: TGTGCTAGCAGCGTCACAGGGGTGGGAGAGACCCAGTACTTC
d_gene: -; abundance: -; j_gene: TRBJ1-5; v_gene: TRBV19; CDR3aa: CASTSQGRGNQPQHF; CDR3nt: TGTGCCAGTACCTCCCAGGGGCGCGGCAATCAGCCCCAGCATTTT
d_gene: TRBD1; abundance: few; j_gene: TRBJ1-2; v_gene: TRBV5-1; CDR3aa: CASSHSTGGYGYTF; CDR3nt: TGCGCCAGCAGCCACTCGACAGGGGGCTATGGCTACACCTTC
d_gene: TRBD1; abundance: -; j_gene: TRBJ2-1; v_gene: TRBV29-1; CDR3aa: CSGGQGIREQFF; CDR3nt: TGCAGCGGTGGACAGGGAATTAGGGAGCAGTTCTTC
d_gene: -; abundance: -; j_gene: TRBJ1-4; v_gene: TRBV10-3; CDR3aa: CAISEKSNEKLFF; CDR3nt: TGTGCCATCAGTGAGAAGAGTAATGAAAAACTGTTTTTT
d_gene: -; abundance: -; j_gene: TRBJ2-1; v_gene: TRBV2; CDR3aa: CASSPRDREDEQFF; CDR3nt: TGTGCCAGCAGCCCGAGAGACAGGGAGGATGAGCAGTTCTTC
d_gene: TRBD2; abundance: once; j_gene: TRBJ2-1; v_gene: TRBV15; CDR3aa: CATSRVAGGYNEQFF; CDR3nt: TGTGCCACCAGCAGAGTAGCGGGGGGGTACAATGAGCAGTTCTTC
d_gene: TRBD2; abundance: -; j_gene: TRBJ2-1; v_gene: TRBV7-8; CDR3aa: CASSFQLAGGPRRNNEQFF; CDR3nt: TGTGCCAGCAGCTTCCAACTAGCGGGAGGGCCCCGAAGGAACAATGAGCAGTTCTTC
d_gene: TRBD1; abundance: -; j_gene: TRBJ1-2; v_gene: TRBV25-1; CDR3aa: CASSLQGAGYTF; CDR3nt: TGTGCCAGCAGTTTACAGGGGGCCGGCTACACCTTC